Following are 32 T cell receptor beta chains from one sample sequenced in a study of shared clonotypes between healthy human individuals. Libraries were prepared by immunoSEQ multiplex PCR; TCRdb keeps only in-frame clonotypes and omits some of them. This table has 700,000 or so clones, roughly 78% appearing once. Sequencing used memory CD4+ T cells sorted from blood. The subset was: CD45RA-negative fraction. The receptors originated from a woman aged 25-40 years in good health.

This clone was observed many times. The chain carries TRBV19 and TRBJ1-5, with D uncertain. This CDR3 has 13 residues. Trimming pared 11 bases from V and 10 bases from J, leaving 21 bases between. The germline V gene encodes CDR1 LNHDA and CDR2 SQIVND (reference sequence). The CDR3 loop is CAFQLGYEGPQHF. The CDR3 DNA is TGTGCCTTTCAACTGGGGTACGAGGGACCCCAGCATTTT. Full variable domain (missing parts from reference TRBV19 and TRBJ1-5): DGGITQSPKYLFRKEGQNVTLSCEQNLNHDAMYWYRQDPGQGLRLIYYSQIVNDFQKGDIAEGYSVSREKKESFPLTVTSAQKNPTAFYLCAFQLGYEGPQHFGDGTRLSIL.

With respect to this clone: Other DNA sequences of this sample code for an identical CDR3. The chain recombines TRBV6-6 with TRBJ2-7; D unclear. The ends were cut back, 4 bases at V and 4 bases at J, with 8 bases in the middle. The CDR3 sequence is 12 residues long. CDR1 MNHNY and CDR2 SVGAGI come from the germline V gene (reference sequence). CDR3 nucleotide sequence: TGTGCCAGCAGTTCCTCCAGTTACGAGCAGTACTTC. Its protein is CASSSSSYEQYF.

The chain joins TRBV28 to TRBJ2-1; maybe TRBD2 (6 bases). Germline V lookup: CDR1 MDHEN, CDR2 SYDVKM. CDR3 length equals 12 residues. V lost 6 bases and J lost 10, with 13 bases in between. The CDR3 loop is CASRPTSLEQFF. CDR3 DNA sequence: TGTGCCAGCAGGCCGACTAGTCTGGAGCAGTTCTTC. The full variable domain, its missing parts supplied by reference TRBV28 and TRBJ2-1, is DVKVTQSSRYLVKRTGEKVFLECVQDMDHENMFWYRQDPGLGLRLIYFSYDVKMKEKGDIPEGYSVSREKKERFSLILESASTNQTSMYLCASRPTSLEQFFGPGTRLTVL.

V gene TRBV13 combines with J gene TRBJ1-2, with D maybe TRBD1 (5 bases). Trimming took 2 bases from V and 5 from J, leaving 9 bases between them. The germline CDR1 and CDR2 sequences are PRHDT and FYEKMQ (reference sequence). CDR3 length equals 13 residues. CDR3 nucleotide sequence: TGTGCCAGCAGCTTAAAGGGGAAGTATGGCTACACCTTC. Its translation is CASSLKGKYGYTF.

The rearrangement links TRBV7-9 to TRBJ1-3; no clear D gene. This CDR3 has 14 residues. Germline CDR1 and CDR2: SEHNR and FQNEAQ (reference sequence). V shed 1 base and J shed 0 bases, with 4 bases lying between them. The CDR3 sequence: CASSLGTSGNTIYF. The CDR3 DNA reads TGTGCCAGCAGCTTAGGCACCTCTGGAAACACCATATATTTT.

The CDR3 sequence: CATSRREWVGSETQYF. CDR3 DNA: TGTGCCACCAGCAGAAGGGAATGGGTAGGGAGTGAGACCCAGTACTTC. The genes are TRBV15 and TRBJ2-5, with TRBD2 as a possible D gene (5 bases). The CDR3 is 16 amino acids. The ends were cut back, 2 bases at V and 5 bases at J, with 18 bases in the middle. The V gene's germline CDR1 is LNHNV and CDR2 YYDKDF (reference sequence).

The chain has TRBV5-8 and TRBJ2-7; weak D call: TRBD2 (6 bases). CDR1 and CDR2 (germline): SGHTS, YDEGEE. Between the trimmed V and J ends, which lost 1 base and 4 bases, there was a span of 15 bases. The CDR3 contains 15 residues. For the CDR3, the DNA is TGTGCCAGCAGCTTGTCGCCTAGCGTGAGTTACGAGCAGTACTTC. Encoded protein: CASSLSPSVSYEQYF.

In DNA form, the CDR3 reads TGCGCCAGCAGCTTGGCCTCTCTGACCTCGGACGGAAGCCACGAGCAGTACTTC. Its translation is CASSLASLTSDGSHEQYF. V gene TRBV5-1 combines with J gene TRBJ2-7; D uncertain. V dropped 0 bases and J dropped 5 bases, with 24 bases sitting between them. Germline V gene sequence: CDR1 SGHRS, CDR2 YFSETQ. This CDR3 is 18 amino acids long.

The rearrangement uses TRBV2 and TRBJ2-1; 9 nucleotides line up with TRBD2. The junction had 9 bases not matched to a gene; V was cut back by 3 bases and J by 9 bases. Germline V gene data show CDR1 as SNHLY and CDR2 as FYNNEI. This CDR3 is 15 amino acids long. DNA of the CDR3: TGTGCCAGCAGTGATTGGGTAGCGGGAGAGGGTGAGCAGTTCTTC. Protein product: CASSDWVAGEGEQFF.

The chain is built from TRBV11-3 and TRBJ2-7, with D unresolved. The germline gives CDR1 SGHNT, CDR2 YENEEA. The CDR3 has 15 amino acids. The V end was cut by 2 bases, the J end by 2 bases, with 13 bases between. CDR3 nucleotides: TGTGCCAGCAGCTTAATTCATCGAACTACCTACGAGCAGTACTTC. It encodes CASSLIHRTTYEQYF.

In regard to this clone: This sample also contains other DNA sequences that code for the same CDR3. The chain links TRBV2 to TRBJ2-1; the D is unclear. V was clipped by 6 bases and J by 6 bases, with 6 bases between them. In germline, CDR1 is SNHLY, CDR2 FYNNEI. The CDR3 is 11 residues long. The CDR3 DNA follows: TGTGCCAGCAGCGGATTCAATGAGCAGTTCTTC. This gives the protein CASSGFNEQFF.

The gene calls are TRBV4-2 and TRBJ2-5, with 10 bases fitting TRBD2. V lost 1 base to trimming and J lost 0 bases; unmatched junction nucleotides: 5. The CDR3 consists of 17 residues. Germline values: CDR1 LGHNA, CDR2 YNFKEQ. CDR3: CASSQGRTSGDQETQYF. The CDR3 bases are TGTGCCAGCAGCCAAGGACGGACTAGCGGAGACCAAGAGACCCAGTACTTC.

This clone was recorded many times. In the same sample, other DNA sequences code for this CDR3. V is TRBV11-3 and J is TRBJ2-1, with 12 bases matching TRBD2. The V gene end was trimmed by 6 bases and the J gene end by 4 bases; junction bases not matched to a gene: 1. The CDR3 loop spans 14 amino acids. Germline V gene sequence: CDR1 SGHNT, CDR2 YENEEA. CDR3 in amino acids: CASSLAGGYNEQFF. The CDR3 DNA is TGTGCCAGCAGTCTAGCGGGAGGGTACAATGAGCAGTTCTTC.

The chain employs TRBV14 and TRBJ2-7; 8 bases fit TRBD2. Losses at the gene ends were 2 bases for V and 2 bases for J; bases not matched to a gene: 5. From germline, CDR1 is SGHDN and CDR2 FVKESK. The CDR3 is made up of 15 amino acids. CDR3 in DNA: TGTGCCAGCAGCCAAAAGCGGGAGCGTACCTACGAGCAGTACTTC. The encoded protein is CASSQKRERTYEQYF. Using reference TRBV14 and TRBJ2-7 for the parts outside the CDR3, the full variable domain is EAGVTQFPSHSVIEKGQTVTLRCDPISGHDNLYWYRRVMGKEIKFLLHFVKESKQDESGMPNNRFLAERTGGTYSTLKVQPAELEDSGVYFCASSQKRERTYEQYFGPGTRLTVT.

This clone was observed a few times. The chain employs TRBV2 and TRBJ2-2, with 8 bases aligning to TRBD1. V was pared by 10 bases and J by 0 bases, with 16 bases of the junction left unmatched. CDR1 and CDR2 from the germline V gene are SNHLY and FYNNEI. This CDR3 has 18 residues. The CDR3 DNA sequence: TGTGCCACCCAGCTTAGGGACAGGAAGGCCGCGAACACCGGGGAGCTGTTTTTT. Protein sequence: CATQLRDRKAANTGELFF.

The chain has TRBV27 and TRBJ2-3; TRBD1 matches 8 bases. Germline assignment: CDR1 MNHEY and CDR2 SMNVEV (reference sequence). V lost 6 bases and J lost 2; bases outside the gene matches: 4. The CDR3 length is 14 residues. CDR3 in amino acids: CASSSGGITDTQYF. The DNA of the CDR3 is TGTGCCAGCAGCTCAGGGGGCATCACAGATACGCAGTATTTT.

This clone was recorded a few times. Different DNA sequences within this sample yield the same CDR3. The genes are TRBV27 and TRBJ2-6; D uncertain. Germline-derived CDR1 and CDR2 are MNHEY and SMNVEV (reference sequence). This CDR3 is built from 15 residues. Trimming took off 5 bases at V and 0 bases at J, with 8 bases between the two ends. The CDR3 bases are TGTGCCAGCAGTCCCCTCGGCTCTGGGGCCAACGTCCTGACTTTC. Translated, it gives CASSPLGSGANVLTF.

CDR3 amino acids: CASSLELGAGTQYF. The CDR3 DNA is TGTGCCAGCAGCTTAGAGCTGGGGGCCGGGACCCAGTACTTC. The chain recombines TRBV7-2 with TRBJ2-5, with D possibly being TRBD1 (6 bases). V shed 1 base and J shed 7 bases, with 13 bases lying between them. CDR3 length: 14 residues. Germline V gene lookup returns CDR1 SGHTA and CDR2 FQGNSA.

This clone came up a few times. This chain links TRBV28 with TRBJ2-7; 9 bases line up with TRBD2. This CDR3 region has 16 residues. V shed 6 bases and J 2 bases; nucleotides not matched to a gene: 11. Germline V gene data show CDR1 as MDHEN and CDR2 as SYDVKM. For the CDR3, the DNA is TGTGCCAGCAGCTTAGCTAGCGGGGCTTGGGCCTACGAGCAGTACTTC. It translates to CASSLASGAWAYEQYF. The full variable domain, rest sourced from reference TRBV28 and TRBJ2-7, is DVKVTQSSRYLVKRTGEKVFLECVQDMDHENMFWYRQDPGLGLRLIYFSYDVKMKEKGDIPEGYSVSREKKERFSLILESASTNQTSMYLCASSLASGAWAYEQYFGPGTRLTVT.

This clone turned up a few times. The rearrangement links TRBV2 to TRBJ2-5; D may be TRBD1 (6 bases). With 2 bases removed from V and 5 bases from J, the gap between germline ends came to 15 bases. The germline V gene has CDR1 SNHLY and CDR2 FYNNEI. This CDR3 region has 15 residues. The CDR3 reads CASSETQGQGETQYF. The DNA for the CDR3 is TGTGCCAGCAGTGAAACCCAGGGCCAGGGGGAGACCCAGTACTTC.

The chain recombines TRBV28 with TRBJ2-1; 13 bases are a match to TRBD2. Germline CDR1 reads MDHEN; CDR2 reads SYDVKM. V was clipped by 1 base and J by 5 bases; unmatched bases: 11. This CDR3 region has 19 residues. The CDR3 sequence is CASSLSLVLAGGRNNEQFF. CDR3 coding DNA: TGTGCCAGCAGTTTATCGCTCGTACTAGCGGGAGGGCGGAACAATGAGCAGTTCTTC. Full variable domain (rest looked up from reference TRBV28 and TRBJ2-1): DVKVTQSSRYLVKRTGEKVFLECVQDMDHENMFWYRQDPGLGLRLIYFSYDVKMKEKGDIPEGYSVSREKKERFSLILESASTNQTSMYLCASSLSLVLAGGRNNEQFFGPGTRLTVL.

This clone turned up a few times. In the same sample, other DNA sequences code for this CDR3. The J gene is TRBJ2-7, the V gene TRBV7-2; D possibly corresponds to TRBD1 (6 bases). Germline V gene data show CDR1 as SGHTA and CDR2 as FQGNSA. V was clipped by 4 bases and J by 3 bases, with 7 bases between them. CDR3 length: 12 amino acids. CDR3 DNA sequence: TGTGCCAGCAGCTCACAGGGCTACGAGCAGTACTTC. Translating it yields CASSSQGYEQYF. The complete variable domain, with remaining parts taken from reference TRBV7-2 and TRBJ2-7, reads GAGVSQSPSNKVTEKGKDVELRCDPISGHTALYWYRQSLGQGLEFLIYFQGNSAPDKSGLPSDRFSAERTGGSVSTLTIQRTQQEDSAVYLCASSSQGYEQYFGPGTRLTVT.

This clone has a single count. The chain links TRBV18 to TRBJ1-4; D not certain. V was trimmed by 4 bases and J by 3 bases, leaving 6 bases between them. The CDR3 contains 13 residues. In germline, CDR1 is KGHSH, CDR2 LQKENI. The CDR3 is CASSLPANEKLFF. The CDR3 DNA follows: TGTGCCAGCTCACTGCCAGCTAATGAAAAACTGTTTTTT.

The chain joins TRBV5-1 to TRBJ2-5; D unresolved. The CDR3 runs 14 residues. Trimming took off 0 bases at V and 4 bases at J, with 10 bases between the two ends. Per the germline V gene, CDR1 is SGHRS and CDR2 is YFSETQ. The CDR3 loop is CASSLEGFLETQYF. CDR3 DNA sequence: TGCGCCAGCAGCTTGGAGGGTTTTTTAGAGACCCAGTACTTC.

This chain joins TRBV11-3 and TRBJ2-3, with 13 bases matching TRBD2. V trimming: 1 base; J trimming: 7 bases; junction bases outside the gene matches: 8. Germline CDR1 SGHNT, CDR2 YENEEA. This CDR3 has 17 amino acids. For the CDR3, the DNA is TGTGCCAGCAGCTTAGGGTTCACTAGCGGGAGGGCTAATACGCAGTATTTT. It specifies CASSLGFTSGRANTQYF.

The chain employs TRBV25-1 and TRBJ2-5, with 9 positions matching TRBD2. The CDR3 loop spans 14 amino acids. Looked up from germline, CDR1 is MGHDK and CDR2 is SYGVNS. Unmatched junction bases numbered 7, after V lost 3 bases and J lost 8 bases. The DNA of the CDR3 is TGTGCCAGCAGTGAGACTAGCGGCCCTATAACCCAGTACTTC. Protein: CASSETSGPITQYF.

The V gene is TRBV2, the J gene TRBJ2-6; D gene unclear. The CDR3 is 14 amino acids. V lost 8 bases to trimming and J lost 3 bases, with 11 bases between them. Germline CDR1 and CDR2: SNHLY and FYNNEI. The CDR3 DNA is TGTGCCAGCTTGATGGGCTTTGGGGCCAACGTCCTGACTTTC. This sequence encodes CASLMGFGANVLTF.

Turning to this clone: The same CDR3 can be traced to other DNA sequences in this sample. The rearrangement uses TRBV29-1 and TRBJ2-5; TRBD1 matches at 9 bases. V was pared by 5 bases and J by 5 bases, with 3 bases of the junction left unmatched. From germline, CDR1 is SQVTM and CDR2 ANQGSEA. The CDR3 consists of 12 residues. CDR3 protein: CSVSGQGETQYF. The CDR3 nucleotides are TGCAGCGTTTCAGGACAGGGGGAGACCCAGTACTTC.

On this clone itself: Other DNA sequences of this sample code for an identical CDR3. The rearrangement uses TRBV10-3 and TRBJ2-7; 9 nucleotides line up with TRBD1. CDR1 is ENHRY and CDR2 is SYGVKD in the germline V gene. The CDR3 consists of 14 residues. The ends lost 5 bases at V and 2 bases at J; junction bases unmatched: 4. This CDR3 is CAISPGTGTYEQYF. CDR3 DNA sequence: TGTGCCATCAGTCCCGGGACAGGGACCTACGAGCAGTACTTC.

As concerns this clone: A much larger clone lies one base from this, so it may be a read error. The rearrangement uses TRBV10-3 and TRBJ2-3; 11 bases match TRBD2. Germline CDR1 reads ENHRY; CDR2 reads SYGVKD. The junction had 3 bases not matched to a gene; V was cut back by 2 bases and J by 2 bases. The CDR3 length is 16 residues. CDR3: CAISEGTSGLTDTQYF. In DNA, the CDR3 is TGTGCCATCAGTGAGGGGACTAGCGGACTCACAGATACGCAGTATTTT.

This chain joins TRBV6-5 and TRBJ2-7; possible D gene TRBD1, 6 bases. Germline CDR1 is MNHEY and CDR2 is SVGAGI. The V end lost 5 bases, the J end lost 0 bases, and 14 bases lay between the germline ends. The CDR3 sequence is 15 residues long. DNA of the CDR3: TGTGCCAGCAGTATCGATACAGGGAGCTCCTACGAGCAGTACTTC. Translating gives CASSIDTGSSYEQYF.

This clone has only one observation. The J gene is TRBJ1-2, the V gene TRBV28; D may be TRBD1 (6 bases). Germline V lookup: CDR1 MDHEN, CDR2 SYDVKM. V gave up 4 bases and J gave up 4 bases, with 16 bases separating them. CDR3 size: 15 residues. The CDR3 spells CASSSGTRDFYGYTF. CDR3 nucleotide sequence: TGTGCCAGCAGTTCCGGGACAAGGGATTTCTATGGCTACACCTTC.